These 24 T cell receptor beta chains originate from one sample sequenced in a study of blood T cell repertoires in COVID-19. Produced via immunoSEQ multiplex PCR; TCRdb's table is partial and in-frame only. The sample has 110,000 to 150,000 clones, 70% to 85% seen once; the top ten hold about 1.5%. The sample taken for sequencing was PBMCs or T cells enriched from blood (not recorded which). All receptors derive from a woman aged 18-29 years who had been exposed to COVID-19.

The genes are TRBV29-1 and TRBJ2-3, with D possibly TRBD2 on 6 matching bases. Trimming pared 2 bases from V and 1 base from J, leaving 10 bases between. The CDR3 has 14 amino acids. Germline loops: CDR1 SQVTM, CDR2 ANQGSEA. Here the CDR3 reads CSVELGGGTDTQYF. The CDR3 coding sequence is TGCAGCGTTGAATTGGGGGGAGGCACAGATACGCAGTATTTT.

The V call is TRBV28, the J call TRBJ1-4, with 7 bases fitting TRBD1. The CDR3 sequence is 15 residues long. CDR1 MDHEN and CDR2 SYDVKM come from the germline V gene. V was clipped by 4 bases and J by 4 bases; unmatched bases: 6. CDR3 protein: CASSSPGTVNEKLFF. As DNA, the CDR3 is TGTGCCAGCAGTTCCCCCGGGACAGTTAATGAAAAACTGTTTTTT. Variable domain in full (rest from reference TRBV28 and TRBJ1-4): DVKVTQSSRYLVKRTGEKVFLECVQDMDHENMFWYRQDPGLGLRLIYFSYDVKMKEKGDIPEGYSVSREKKERFSLILESASTNQTSMYLCASSSPGTVNEKLFFGSGTQLSVL.

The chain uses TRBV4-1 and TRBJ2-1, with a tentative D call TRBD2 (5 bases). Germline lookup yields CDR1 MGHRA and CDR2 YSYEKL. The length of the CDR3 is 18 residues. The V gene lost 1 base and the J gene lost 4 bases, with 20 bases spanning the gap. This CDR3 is CASSQALSGDNFYNEQFF. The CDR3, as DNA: TGCGCCAGCAGCCAAGCCTTGAGCGGAGATAATTTTTACAATGAGCAGTTCTTC.

As DNA, the CDR3 is TGCAGCGCCCAGGGGGCCAACTATGGCTACACCTTC. It translates to CSAQGANYGYTF. The chain recombines TRBV29-1 with TRBJ1-2; 8 nucleotides agree with TRBD1. The trim removed 7 bases at V and 2 bases at J, leaving 3 bases unmatched. Germline values: CDR1 SQVTM, CDR2 ANQGSEA. There are 12 residues in the CDR3.

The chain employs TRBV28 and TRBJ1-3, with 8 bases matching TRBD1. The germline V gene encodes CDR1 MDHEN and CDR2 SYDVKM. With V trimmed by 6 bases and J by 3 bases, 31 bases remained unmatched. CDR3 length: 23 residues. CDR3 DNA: TGTGCCAGCAGCCCACTCACTTGGGGGGCAGGGGGCGAGACACCTCACTTTGGAAACACCATATATTTT. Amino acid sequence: CASSPLTWGAGGETPHFGNTIYF.

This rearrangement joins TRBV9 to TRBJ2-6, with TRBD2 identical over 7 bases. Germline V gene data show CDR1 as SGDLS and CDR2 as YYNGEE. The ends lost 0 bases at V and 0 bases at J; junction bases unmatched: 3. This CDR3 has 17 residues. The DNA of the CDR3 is TGTGCCAGCAGCGTAGGGGGCGGGGGCTCTGGGGCCAACGTCCTGACTTTC. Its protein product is CASSVGGGGSGANVLTF. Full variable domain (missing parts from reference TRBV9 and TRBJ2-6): DSGVTQTPKHLITATGQRVTLRCSPRSGDLSVYWYQQSLDQGLQFLIQYYNGEERAKGNILERFSAQQFPDLHSELNLSSLELGDSALYFCASSVGGGGSGANVLTFGAGSRLTVL.

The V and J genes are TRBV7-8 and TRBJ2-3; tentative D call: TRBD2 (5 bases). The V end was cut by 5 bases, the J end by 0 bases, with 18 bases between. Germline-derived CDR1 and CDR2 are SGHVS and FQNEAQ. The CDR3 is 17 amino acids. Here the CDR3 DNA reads TGTGCCAGCAGCCGTACTAGTCACCTTACTAGCACAGATACGCAGTATTTT. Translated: CASSRTSHLTSTDTQYF. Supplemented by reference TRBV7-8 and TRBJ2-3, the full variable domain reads GAGVSQSPRYKVAKRGQDVALRCDPISGHVSLFWYQQALGQGPEFLTYFQNEAQLDKSGLPSDRFFAERPEGSVSTLKIQRTQQEDSAVYLCASSRTSHLTSTDTQYFGPGTRLTVL.

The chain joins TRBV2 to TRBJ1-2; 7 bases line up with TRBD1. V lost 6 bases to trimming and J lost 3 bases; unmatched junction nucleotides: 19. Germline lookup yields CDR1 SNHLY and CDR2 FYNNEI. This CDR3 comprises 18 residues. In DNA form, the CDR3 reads TGTGCCAGCAGCGCAAACAGGGGCATGAGGGGGTCATACTATGGCTACACCTTC. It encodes CASSANRGMRGSYYGYTF.

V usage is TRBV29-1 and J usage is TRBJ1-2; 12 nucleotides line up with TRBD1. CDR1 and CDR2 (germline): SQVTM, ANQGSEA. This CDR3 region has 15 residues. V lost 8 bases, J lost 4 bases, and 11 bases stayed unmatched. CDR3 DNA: TGCAGCTGTACAGGGACAGGGGGCGGTAGCTATGGCTACACCTTC. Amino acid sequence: CSCTGTGGGSYGYTF.

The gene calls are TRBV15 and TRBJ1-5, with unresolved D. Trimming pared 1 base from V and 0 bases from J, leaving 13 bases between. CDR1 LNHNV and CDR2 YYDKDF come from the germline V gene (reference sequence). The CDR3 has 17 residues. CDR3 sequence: CATSRALSLYSNQPQHF. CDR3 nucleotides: TGTGCCACCAGCAGAGCACTGAGCCTATATAGCAATCAGCCCCAGCATTTT.

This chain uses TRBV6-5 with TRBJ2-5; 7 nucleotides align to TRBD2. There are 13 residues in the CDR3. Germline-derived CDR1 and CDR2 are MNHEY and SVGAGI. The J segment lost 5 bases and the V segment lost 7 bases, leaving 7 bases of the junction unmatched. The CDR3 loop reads CASTPGGRETQYF. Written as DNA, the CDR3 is TGTGCCAGCACCCCGGGGGGACGGGAGACCCAGTACTTC.

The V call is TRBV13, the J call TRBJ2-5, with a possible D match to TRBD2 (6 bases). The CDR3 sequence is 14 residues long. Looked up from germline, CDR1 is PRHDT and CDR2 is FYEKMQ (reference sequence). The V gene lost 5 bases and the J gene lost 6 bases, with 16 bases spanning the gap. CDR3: CASSGVAGRKTQYF. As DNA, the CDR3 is TGTGCCAGCAGCGGTGTTGCGGGAAGAAAGACCCAGTACTTC.

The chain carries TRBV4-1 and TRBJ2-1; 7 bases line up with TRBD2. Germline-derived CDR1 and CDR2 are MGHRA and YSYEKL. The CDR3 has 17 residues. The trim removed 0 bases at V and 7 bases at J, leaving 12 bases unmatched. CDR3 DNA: TGCGCCAGCAGCCAAGATTGGGGCGGGAGCCTTCTTAATGAGCAGTTCTTC. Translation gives CASSQDWGGSLLNEQFF.

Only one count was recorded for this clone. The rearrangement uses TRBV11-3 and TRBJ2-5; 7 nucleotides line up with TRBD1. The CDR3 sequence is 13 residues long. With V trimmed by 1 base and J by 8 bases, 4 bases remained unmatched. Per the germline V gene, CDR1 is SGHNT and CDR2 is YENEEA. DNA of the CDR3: TGTGCCAGCAGCTTAGTCTCAGGGGGAACCCAGTACTTC. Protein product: CASSLVSGGTQYF. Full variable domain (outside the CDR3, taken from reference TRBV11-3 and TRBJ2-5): EAGVVQSPRYKIIEKKQPVAFWCNPISGHNTLYWYLQNLGQGPELLIRYENEEAVDDSQLPKDRFSAERLKGVDSTLKIQPAELGDSAVYLCASSLVSGGTQYFGPGTRLLVL.

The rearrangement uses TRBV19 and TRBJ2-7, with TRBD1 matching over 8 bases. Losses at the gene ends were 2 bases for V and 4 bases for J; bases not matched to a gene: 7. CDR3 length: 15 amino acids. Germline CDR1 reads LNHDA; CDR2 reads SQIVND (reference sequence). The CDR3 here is CASSITGGGVYEQYF. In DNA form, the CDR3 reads TGTGCCAGTAGTATAACAGGGGGAGGTGTGTACGAGCAGTACTTC.

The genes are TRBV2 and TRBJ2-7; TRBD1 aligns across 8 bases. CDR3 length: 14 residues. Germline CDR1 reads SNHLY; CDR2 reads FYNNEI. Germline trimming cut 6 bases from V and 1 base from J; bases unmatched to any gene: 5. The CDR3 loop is CASRSTGDSYEQYF. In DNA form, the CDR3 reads TGTGCCAGCAGGTCGACAGGGGATTCCTACGAGCAGTACTTC.

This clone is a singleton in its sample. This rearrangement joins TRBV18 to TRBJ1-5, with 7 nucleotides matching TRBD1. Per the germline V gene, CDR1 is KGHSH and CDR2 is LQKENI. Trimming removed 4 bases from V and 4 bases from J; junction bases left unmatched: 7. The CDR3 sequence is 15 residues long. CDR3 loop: CASSREQGRNQPQHF. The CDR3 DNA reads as TGTGCCAGCTCACGAGAACAGGGGCGGAATCAGCCCCAGCATTTT.

The CDR3 nucleotides are TGTGCCAGCAGCTTGGCCCCAGGGTCCTACAATGAGCAGTTCTTC. The encoded protein is CASSLAPGSYNEQFF. This chain joins TRBV7-2 and TRBJ2-1; possible D gene TRBD1, 5 bases. The length of the CDR3 is 15 residues. V dropped 3 bases and J dropped 1 base, with 10 bases sitting between them. From germline, CDR1 is SGHTA and CDR2 FQGNSA. Complete variable domain (other parts from reference TRBV7-2 and TRBJ2-1): GAGVSQSPSNKVTEKGKDVELRCDPISGHTALYWYRQSLGQGLEFLIYFQGNSAPDKSGLPSDRFSAERTGGSVSTLTIQRTQQEDSAVYLCASSLAPGSYNEQFFGPGTRLTVL.

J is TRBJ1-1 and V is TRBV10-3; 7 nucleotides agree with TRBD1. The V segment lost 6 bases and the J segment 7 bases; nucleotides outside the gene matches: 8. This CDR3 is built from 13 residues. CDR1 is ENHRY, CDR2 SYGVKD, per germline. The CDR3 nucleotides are TGTGCCATCAGACAAGGGACAGCCGATGAAGCTTTCTTT. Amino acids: CAIRQGTADEAFF.

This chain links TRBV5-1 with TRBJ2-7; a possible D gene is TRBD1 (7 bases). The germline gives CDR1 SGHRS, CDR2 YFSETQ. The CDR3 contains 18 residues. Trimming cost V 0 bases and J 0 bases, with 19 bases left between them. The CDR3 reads CASSLAPLTGEDSYEQYF. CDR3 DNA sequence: TGCGCCAGCAGCTTGGCCCCTCTTACAGGGGAGGACTCCTACGAGCAGTACTTC.

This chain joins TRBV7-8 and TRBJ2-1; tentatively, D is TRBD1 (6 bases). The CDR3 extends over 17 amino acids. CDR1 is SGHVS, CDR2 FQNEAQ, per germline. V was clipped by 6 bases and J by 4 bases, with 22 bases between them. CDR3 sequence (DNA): TGTGCCAGCAGTTCCTTGGGGGTGGGGGCGCATTACAATGAGCAGTTCTTC. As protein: CASSSLGVGAHYNEQFF.

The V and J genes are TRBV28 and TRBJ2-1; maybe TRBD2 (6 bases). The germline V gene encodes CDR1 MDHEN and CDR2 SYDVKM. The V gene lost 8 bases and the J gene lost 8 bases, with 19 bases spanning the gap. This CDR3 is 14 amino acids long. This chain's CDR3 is CASLVGGSVDEQFF. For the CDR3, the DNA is TGTGCCAGCTTGGTGGGGGGTAGCGTTGATGAGCAGTTCTTC. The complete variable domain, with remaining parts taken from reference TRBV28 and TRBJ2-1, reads DVKVTQSSRYLVKRTGEKVFLECVQDMDHENMFWYRQDPGLGLRLIYFSYDVKMKEKGDIPEGYSVSREKKERFSLILESASTNQTSMYLCASLVGGSVDEQFFGPGTRLTVL.

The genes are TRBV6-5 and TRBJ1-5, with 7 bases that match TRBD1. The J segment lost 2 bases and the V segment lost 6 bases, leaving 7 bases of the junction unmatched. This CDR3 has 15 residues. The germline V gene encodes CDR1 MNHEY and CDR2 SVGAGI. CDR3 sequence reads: CASSSDRAGNQPQHF. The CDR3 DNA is TGTGCCAGCAGCTCAGACAGGGCCGGCAATCAGCCCCAGCATTTT.

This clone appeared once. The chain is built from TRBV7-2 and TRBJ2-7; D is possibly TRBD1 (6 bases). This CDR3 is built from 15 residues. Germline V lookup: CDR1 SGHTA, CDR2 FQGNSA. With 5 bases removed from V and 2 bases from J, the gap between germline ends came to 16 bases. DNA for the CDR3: TGTGCCAGCAGCAGCCAGGGGTTTGGACCCTACGAGCAGTACTTC. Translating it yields CASSSQGFGPYEQYF.